A single sample is the source of the 12 T cell receptor beta chains below, sequenced in a study of blood T cell repertoires in COVID-19. Clones were read by immunoSEQ multiplex PCR, and TCRdb kept only the in-frame ones, dropping some. The table lists over 75,000 clones, approximately 80% of them singletons. Sequences were obtained from peripheral blood. The receptor set was obtained from a human donor in a cohort sampled during active COVID-19.

This clone came up a few times. The chain couples TRBV7-9 to TRBJ2-2, with 8 bases aligning to TRBD2. Germline assignment: CDR1 SEHNR and CDR2 FQNEAQ (reference sequence). CDR3 size: 18 residues. The V gene end was trimmed by 5 bases and the J gene end by 1 base; junction bases not matched to a gene: 12. The CDR3 is CASSLQAGGVGNTGELFF. The CDR3 DNA is TGTGCCAGCAGCCTCCAGGCGGGGGGAGTCGGGAACACCGGGGAGCTGTTTTTT.

V usage is TRBV5-1 and J usage is TRBJ1-4; 9 bases line up with TRBD1. J gave up 2 bases and V 5 bases, and 10 bases lay outside the gene matches. CDR3 size: 17 residues. Germline V gene lookup returns CDR1 SGHRS and CDR2 YFSETQ. CDR3 bases: TGCGCCAGCAGGCAGACAGGGGGATTTTCGACTAATGAAAAACTGTTTTTT. It codes for CASRQTGGFSTNEKLFF.

This clone was found a few times. This CDR3 is CASSQVFSGRGAKNIQYF. The CDR3 bases are TGCGCCAGCAGCCAAGTATTTTCAGGCCGTGGGGCCAAAAACATTCAGTACTTC. V is TRBV4-1 and J is TRBJ2-4; D not resolved. This CDR3 is 18 amino acids long. In germline, CDR1 is MGHRA, CDR2 YSYEKL. Trimming shortened V by 1 base and J by 1 base, and 17 bases separated the two germline ends.

CDR3 DNA: TGTGCCAGCAGGGAAACTAGCGGGGGGGCCTACGAGCAGTACTTC. This encodes CASRETSGGAYEQYF. The rearrangement links TRBV28 to TRBJ2-7, with TRBD2 identical over 13 bases. This CDR3 has 15 amino acids. Unmatched junction bases numbered 4, after V lost 6 bases and J lost 2 bases. Germline V gene data show CDR1 as MDHEN and CDR2 as SYDVKM.

This chain links TRBV28 with TRBJ1-6, with TRBD1 identical over 10 bases. The CDR3 loop spans 16 amino acids. Per the germline V gene, CDR1 is MDHEN and CDR2 is SYDVKM. The J segment lost 8 bases and the V segment lost 3 bases, leaving 7 bases of the junction unmatched. The CDR3 reads CASSFFGTGADSPLHF. Here the CDR3 DNA reads TGTGCCAGCAGTTTCTTCGGGACAGGGGCCGATTCACCCCTCCACTTT.

The chain couples TRBV2 to TRBJ2-3; TRBD2 matches 7 bases. The CDR3 is 15 amino acids. The V segment lost 6 bases and the J segment 3 bases; nucleotides outside the gene matches: 9. The germline gives CDR1 SNHLY, CDR2 FYNNEI. The chain's CDR3 is CASRRIWRGTDTQYF. CDR3 bases: TGTGCCAGCAGGCGTATATGGCGGGGGACAGATACGCAGTATTTT.

The chain recombines TRBV18 with TRBJ2-2, with D possibly matching TRBD1 (6 bases). The CDR3 is 17 amino acids. V was trimmed by 3 bases and J by 1 base, leaving 15 bases between them. Germline loops: CDR1 KGHSH, CDR2 LQKENI. This chain's CDR3 is CASSPMPGTKNTGELFF. CDR3 nucleotides: TGTGCCAGCTCACCTATGCCCGGGACAAAGAACACCGGGGAGCTGTTTTTT.

This chain uses TRBV18 with TRBJ2-7, with 9 bases fitting TRBD1. This CDR3 has 14 residues. V shed 3 bases, J shed 3 bases, and the junction held 3 bases outside the gene matches. Germline V gene lookup returns CDR1 KGHSH and CDR2 LQKENI. CDR3 bases: TGTGCCAGCTCACCCGGGACAGGGTACTACGAGCAGTACTTC. Its translation is CASSPGTGYYEQYF.

This clone was picked up a small number of times. This sequence joins TRBV5-8 and TRBJ2-1; 9 positions match TRBD1. CDR1 SGHTS and CDR2 YDEGEE come from the germline V gene. V was pared by 3 bases and J by 1 base, with 8 bases of the junction left unmatched. The CDR3 is made up of 17 amino acids. The DNA of the CDR3 is TGTGCCAGCAGCTCCGGACAGGGGAGGGTTTCCTACAATGAGCAGTTCTTC. Amino acids: CASSSGQGRVSYNEQFF.

V and J are TRBV5-1 and TRBJ2-7; D may be TRBD1 (5 bases). CDR3 size: 13 residues. CDR1 and CDR2 from the germline V gene are SGHRS and YFSETQ. V lost 1 base and J 2 bases, leaving 7 bases between the germline ends. The DNA of the CDR3 is TGCGCCAGCAGCTTGCAGGGCCCCTACGAGCAGTACTTC. Translation gives CASSLQGPYEQYF. The entire variable domain, with the rest obtained from reference TRBV5-1 and TRBJ2-7, is as follows: KAGVTQTPRYLIKTRGQQVTLSCSPISGHRSVSWYQQTPGQGLQFLFEYFSETQRNKGNFPGRFSGRQFSNSRSEMNVSTLELGDSALYLCASSLQGPYEQYFGPGTRLTVT.

The V gene is TRBV7-9, the J gene TRBJ2-3; no definite D call. Germline CDR1 SEHNR, CDR2 FQNEAQ (reference sequence). Trimming pared 5 bases from V and 3 bases from J, leaving 12 bases between. The CDR3 has 14 residues. CDR3 coding DNA: TGTGCCAGCAGCCCTGACCAGGTGACAGATACGCAGTATTTT. As protein: CASSPDQVTDTQYF.

This chain links TRBV7-2 with TRBJ2-7; 7 positions match TRBD2. V lost 2 bases and J lost 5; bases outside the gene matches: 6. The CDR3 runs to 14 residues. CDR1 and CDR2 (germline): SGHTA, FQGNSA. CDR3 protein: CASSLSPSGDEQYF. DNA for the CDR3: TGTGCCAGCAGCTTATCGCCTAGCGGAGACGAGCAGTACTTC.